The 13 T cell receptor beta chains listed next were all sequenced from one sample in a study of blood T cells in healthy people across ages. Then a second PCR, running about 7 to 11 cycles, was carried out with a sample-barcoded 5' primer and a J-beta primer mix. One entry per CDR3 protein results from TCRdb running MiXCR on the 5' RACE reads. The sample gives 800,000 to 900,000 distinct CDR3 sequences, approximately 59% of which show up once; approximately 30% is in the top ten. Sequenced: blood. The receptors come from a man aged 30-40 years in good health.

This chain links TRBV4-1 with TRBJ2-3; 8 bases map to TRBD1. The ends lost 3 bases at V and 1 base at J; junction bases unmatched: 9. There are 17 residues in the CDR3. Germline assignment: CDR1 MGHRA and CDR2 YSYEKL. Here the CDR3 DNA reads TGCGCCAGCAGCCACCCCGACAGGGGCGGTGGCACAGATACGCAGTATTTT. Its protein product is CASSHPDRGGGTDTQYF.

The CDR3 reads CAISETARGLGKAQFF. CDR3 DNA sequence: TGTGCCATCAGTGAGACCGCTAGGGGGCTAGGAAAGGCGCAGTTCTTC. The chain combines TRBV10-3 with TRBJ2-1; 7 bases match TRBD1. Trimming removed 2 bases from V and 12 bases from J; junction bases left unmatched: 16. The germline gives CDR1 ENHRY, CDR2 SYGVKD. The CDR3 runs to 16 residues.

The J gene is TRBJ2-1, the V gene TRBV2, with TRBD2 matching 7 bases. The CDR3 consists of 16 residues. Trimming at V came to 6 bases and at J to 0 bases, leaving 8 bases not matched to a gene. Germline V gene lookup returns CDR1 SNHLY and CDR2 FYNNEI. The CDR3 coding sequence is TGTGCCAGCAGCGGGGTAATAGCGGGCTCCTACAATGAGCAGTTCTTC. This sequence encodes CASSGVIAGSYNEQFF.

The chain has TRBV4-3 and TRBJ2-1; either TRBD1 or TRBD2 may fit D (5 bases each). The CDR3 loop spans 17 amino acids. CDR1 LGHNA and CDR2 YSLEER come from the germline V gene. Between the trimmed V and J ends, which lost 3 bases and 0 bases, there was a span of 15 bases. The CDR3 DNA reads as TGCGCCAGCAGCCACCCAAAGGGGAGTCCCTCCTACAATGAGCAGTTCTTC. Protein product: CASSHPKGSPSYNEQFF.

The chain is built from TRBV6-5 and TRBJ2-3; 7 bases agree with TRBD2. The ends lost 2 bases at V and 2 bases at J; junction bases unmatched: 4. This CDR3 is 15 amino acids long. Germline values: CDR1 MNHEY, CDR2 SVGAGI. This CDR3 is CASSYISGYTDTQYF. CDR3 coding DNA: TGTGCCAGCAGTTACATTAGCGGGTACACAGATACGCAGTATTTT.

This sequence joins TRBV6-2 or TRBV6-3 and TRBJ1-5; D is perhaps TRBD1 (5 bases). The CDR3 totals 14 residues. Trimming took off 8 bases at V and 2 bases at J, with 13 bases between the two ends. Germline lookup yields CDR1 MNHEY and CDR2 SVGEGT. CDR3 loop: CASGPGGGNQPQHF. In nucleotides, the CDR3 is TGTGCCAGCGGCCCGGGAGGGGGCAATCAGCCCCAGCATTTT.

The chain couples TRBV7-2 to TRBJ2-1, with D perhaps TRBD1 or TRBD2 (5 bases each). Germline loops: CDR1 SGHTA, CDR2 FQGNSA. Trimming cost V 1 base and J 4 bases, with 14 bases left between them. This CDR3 spans 16 amino acids. CDR3 amino acids: CASSLGGALGYNEQFF. CDR3 bases: TGTGCCAGCAGCTTAGGAGGGGCCCTGGGTTACAATGAGCAGTTCTTC. The full variable domain, in which reference TRBV7-2 and TRBJ2-1 provide the parts outside the CDR3, is GAGVSQSPSNKVTEKGKDVELRCDPISGHTALYWYRQSLGQGLEFLIYFQGNSAPDKSGLPSDRFSAERTGGSVSTLTIQRTQQEDSAVYLCASSLGGALGYNEQFFGPGTRLTVL.

V usage is TRBV6-5 and J usage is TRBJ2-3; D may match TRBD1 or TRBD2 (5 bases each). Germline CDR1 reads MNHEY; CDR2 reads SVGAGI. This CDR3 contains 15 residues. Deletions cut 2 bases from V and 6 bases from J, with 15 bases between. The chain's CDR3 is CASSYRPGTGDTQYF. The CDR3 nucleotides are TGTGCCAGCAGTTACCGTCCTGGGACCGGGGATACGCAGTATTTT.

The chain has TRBV2 and TRBJ2-7; 8 nucleotides agree with TRBD1. V was clipped by 5 bases and J by 6 bases; unmatched bases: 9. The CDR3 loop spans 14 amino acids. Germline CDR1 and CDR2: SNHLY and FYNNEI. CDR3 nucleotide sequence: TGTGCCAGCAGTTACCAGGGGGCACAGCTCGAGCAGTACTTC. Its translation is CASSYQGAQLEQYF.

The V call is TRBV28, the J call TRBJ1-4; D is possibly TRBD1 (6 bases). The CDR3 is made up of 17 amino acids. The germline CDR1 and CDR2 sequences are MDHEN and SYDVKM. Trimming left V 4 bases short and J 3 bases short, with 18 bases between. CDR3 DNA sequence: TGTGCCAGCAGTTCAGGGGTGGGAGGCAGGTCTAATGAAAAACTGTTTTTT. Its translation: CASSSGVGGRSNEKLFF.

This clonotype was recorded once. The gene calls are TRBV7-3 and TRBJ2-1, with 14 bases identical to TRBD2. Germline V gene lookup returns CDR1 SGHTA and CDR2 FQGTGA. This CDR3 region has 18 residues. V lost 5 bases and J lost 6; bases outside the gene matches: 12. CDR3 loop: CASSPIGLAGGASNEQFF. DNA of the CDR3: TGTGCCAGCAGCCCGATAGGACTAGCGGGGGGTGCAAGCAATGAGCAGTTCTTC.

This sequence joins TRBV5-5 and TRBJ2-5; TRBD2 aligns across 10 bases. From germline, CDR1 is SGHKS and CDR2 YYEKEE (reference sequence). Trimming took 3 bases from V and 5 from J; bases not matched to a gene: 7. This CDR3 is 15 amino acids long. CDR3 nucleotide sequence: TGTGCCAGCAGCTCGATCCAGGGACTAGCGGAGACCCAGTACTTC. Its translation: CASSSIQGLAETQYF. The variable domain in full, with the rest retrieved from reference TRBV5-5 and TRBJ2-5, is DAGVTQSPTHLIKTRGQQVTLRCSPISGHKSVSWYQQVLGQGPQFIFQYYEKEERGRGNFPDRFSARQFPNYSSELNVNALLLGDSALYLCASSSIQGLAETQYFGPGTRLLVL.

The chain is built from TRBV20-1 and TRBJ2-5; D remains unclear. This CDR3 spans 10 amino acids. Germline values: CDR1 DFQATT, CDR2 SNEGSKA (reference sequence). The CDR3 loop reads CMGGIETQYF. The CDR3 bases are TGCATGGGTGGTATAGAGACCCAGTACTTC.